This TCR beta chain was observed in a study of Graves' ophthalmopathy and Graves' hyperthyroidism. RNA served as the template for amplifying TCR beta CDR3 regions. HTBI primers were used in a first-round RT-PCR, which preceded a second-round multiplex PCR. TCRdb recomputed calls from the multiplex PCR reads with MiXCR, one row per CDR3 protein. The profile shows over a million distinct CDR3 sequences, roughly 35% of them singletons. In this cohort, patients with other autoimmune diseases, uncontrolled infections, pregnancy or lactation were excluded. The study's findings and limits: Detection in blood was also observed for most expanded thyroid clonotypes above 0.001 frequency. A classifier, a 13-signature model, separated ophthalmopathy from stable hyperthyroidism with approximately 88% sensitivity and 75% to 82% specificity.

Germline V CDR1 and CDR2: SGHTA, FQGTGA. This CDR3 is built from 15 residues. V trimming: 1 base; J trimming: 3 bases; junction bases outside the gene matches: 5. This clonotype has ten or more counts. The antigen remains undetermined. The genes are TRBV7-3 and TRBJ1-2; TRBD1 agrees at 7 bases. Sequencing was carried out using peripheral blood or thyroid tissue (not recorded which). This receptor was obtained from an adult man with Graves' hyperthyroidism. The CDR3 DNA reads TGTGCCAGCAGCTTAAGTCCCAGGGGGGACTATGGCTACACCTTC. Its translation: CASSLSPRGDYGYTF.